The T cell receptor (beta chain) under discussion was sequenced for a study of blood T cells in healthy people across ages. Regarding the study as a whole: Calculation of diversity from one million T cells yielded estimates considered to be underestimates.

CDR3 length: 12 amino acids. The trim removed 11 bases at V and 4 bases at J, leaving 6 bases unmatched. In regard to this clonotype: Its antigen is currently unknown.

For the second PCR, which ran for roughly 6 to 11 cycles, a sample-barcoded 5' primer and a J-beta primer mix were used. A template-switch adaptor that had 12 random nucleotides put a tag on each cDNA molecule. TCRdb reanalysed the 5' RACE reads using MiXCR and keeps one entry per CDR3 protein. The sample carries more than 1,000,000 distinct CDR3 sequences, under 30% recorded once. These data are also associated with another study on T cells of mothers and their children.

Sequencing was carried out using blood. This sequence originates from a girl aged 2 to 9 in good health. The chain recombines TRBV12-3 or TRBV12-4 with TRBJ2-5; 8 bases agree with TRBD1. This chain's CDR3 is CALQGQGETQYF. The CDR3 nucleotides are TGTGCCCTACAAGGACAGGGAGAGACCCAGTACTTC.